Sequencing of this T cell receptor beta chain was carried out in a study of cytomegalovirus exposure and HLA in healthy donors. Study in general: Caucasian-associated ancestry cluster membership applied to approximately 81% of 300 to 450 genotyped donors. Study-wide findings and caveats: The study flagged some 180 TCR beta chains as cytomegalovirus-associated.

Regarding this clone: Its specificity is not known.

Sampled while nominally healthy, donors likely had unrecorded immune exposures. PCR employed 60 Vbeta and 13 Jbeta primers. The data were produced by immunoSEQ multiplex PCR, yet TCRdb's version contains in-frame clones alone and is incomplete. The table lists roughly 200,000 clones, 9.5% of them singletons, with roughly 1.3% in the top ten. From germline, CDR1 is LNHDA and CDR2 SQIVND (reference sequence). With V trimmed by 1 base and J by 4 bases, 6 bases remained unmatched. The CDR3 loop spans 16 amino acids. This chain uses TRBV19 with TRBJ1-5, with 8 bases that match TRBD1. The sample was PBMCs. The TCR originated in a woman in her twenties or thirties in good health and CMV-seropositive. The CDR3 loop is CASSIVTGGVNQPQHF. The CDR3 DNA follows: TGTGCCAGTAGTATAGTCACAGGGGGTGTAAATCAGCCCCAGCATTTT.